The next 21 T cell receptor beta chains were all read from a single sample in a study of T cell responses to AZD1222 COVID-19 vaccine. The table came from immunoSEQ multiplex PCR; TCRdb's copy has only in-frame clones and leaves some out. The sample holds under 150,000 clones, more than 90% seen once. The sequencing here drew on peripheral blood, taken on day 0 of AZD1222 vaccination. The receptor set was obtained from an adult in good health.

The chain uses TRBV20-1 and TRBJ2-5; D possibly corresponds to TRBD2 (5 bases). Trimming pared 3 bases from V and 5 bases from J, leaving 10 bases between. The CDR3 sequence is 12 residues long. Germline CDR1 DFQATT, CDR2 SNEGSKA (reference sequence). CDR3: CSASYGVETQYF. The CDR3 DNA reads as TGCAGTGCTAGTTACGGGGTCGAGACCCAGTACTTC.

The chain is built from TRBV19 and TRBJ1-3; the D is unclear. V shed 5 bases and J shed 1 base, with 18 bases lying between them. Germline loops: CDR1 LNHDA, CDR2 SQIVND (reference sequence). The CDR3 is 17 amino acids. The CDR3 loop is CASSPPLAGLSGNTIYF. The CDR3 bases are TGTGCCAGTAGTCCACCCCTCGCGGGATTGTCTGGAAACACCATATATTTT.

The chain joins TRBV20-1 to TRBJ1-4; D is ambiguous. The ends were cut back, 6 bases at V and 13 bases at J, with 15 bases in the middle. The CDR3 is 11 residues long. From germline, CDR1 is DFQATT and CDR2 SNEGSKA (reference sequence). The CDR3 DNA reads TGCAGTGCCGAGATCGGGCAAAGACTGTTTTTT. This sequence encodes CSAEIGQRLFF.

This clone was observed a single time. The CDR3 DNA is TGTGCCAGCAGCCAAGGCCGATCGAATACGCAGTATTTT. Translated, it gives CASSQGRSNTQYF. The chain couples TRBV3-1 (or the pseudogene TRBV3-2) to TRBJ2-3; D remains ambiguous. CDR1 and CDR2 (germline): LGHDT, YNNKEL (reference sequence). This CDR3 contains 13 residues. V shed 1 base and J shed 7 bases, with 9 bases lying between them.

This clone was detected a few times. The rearrangement joins TRBV28 to TRBJ1-5; D is unclear. V shed 1 base and J shed 6 bases, with 1 base lying between them. Germline CDR1 reads MDHEN; CDR2 reads SYDVKM. The CDR3 length is 11 residues. The CDR3 DNA follows: TGTGCCAGCAGTTTATCTCAGCCCCAGCATTTT. This codes for CASSLSQPQHF.

The V gene is TRBV9, the J gene TRBJ2-3; no definite D call. Germline CDR1 and CDR2: SGDLS and YYNGEE. V shed 0 bases and J shed 0 bases, with 5 bases lying between them. The CDR3 length is 14 residues. Here the CDR3 DNA reads TGTGCCAGCAGCGTAGGTGTTAGCACAGATACGCAGTATTTT. Its translation is CASSVGVSTDTQYF.

V usage is TRBV19 and J usage is TRBJ2-5, with D unclear. The germline gives CDR1 LNHDA, CDR2 SQIVND (reference sequence). This CDR3 spans 13 amino acids. The V end lost 3 bases, the J end lost 5 bases, and 10 bases lay between the germline ends. The CDR3 DNA reads TGTGCCAGTAGTATCAACACGGCGGAGACCCAGTACTTC. Amino acids: CASSINTAETQYF.

V gene TRBV7-9 combines with J gene TRBJ1-1, with D unresolved. V lost 5 bases to trimming and J lost 8 bases, with 12 bases between them. CDR3 length equals 12 residues. Germline CDR1 and CDR2: SEHNR and FQNEAQ (reference sequence). The CDR3 region has the DNA TGTGCCAGCAGCCGCGTAGGACCCGAAGCTTTCTTT. Its protein product is CASSRVGPEAFF.

This clone was seen once. The rearrangement uses TRBV30 and TRBJ1-5; a possible D gene is TRBD1 (6 bases). V was shortened by 2 bases and J by 1 base, with 18 bases between the two germline ends. This CDR3 has 17 amino acids. Looked up from germline, CDR1 is GTSNPN and CDR2 is SVGIG (reference sequence). The CDR3 protein is CAWSFNTGTLSNQPQHF. As DNA, the CDR3 is TGTGCCTGGAGTTTTAATACCGGGACACTCAGCAATCAGCCCCAGCATTTT.

The rearrangement joins TRBV7-3 to TRBJ2-6; weak D call: TRBD1 (6 bases). Trimming stripped 5 bases from V and 1 base from J, with 9 bases between. Germline V lookup: CDR1 SGHTA, CDR2 FQGTGA. The CDR3 runs to 15 residues. The CDR3 is CASSLDRSGANVLTF. CDR3 sequence (DNA): TGTGCCAGCAGCCTTGACAGGTCTGGGGCCAACGTCCTGACTTTC.

In regard to this clone: One end of the junction does not line up with germline, which may come from a read error. This chain connects TRBV3-1 (or the pseudogene TRBV3-2) to TRBJ1-2; D might be TRBD1 (6 bases). CDR3 length: 13 amino acids. Germline assignment: CDR1 LGHDT and CDR2 YNNKEL (reference sequence). The CDR3: CASSPSGHWECVF. The CDR3 nucleotides read TGTGCCAGCAGCCCCTCGGGACACTGGGAGTGCGTCTTC.

The chain has TRBV10-1 and TRBJ2-2; 9 nucleotides agree with TRBD1. The ends lost 8 bases at V and 5 bases at J; junction bases unmatched: 15. CDR1 and CDR2 from the germline V gene are WNHNN and SYGVQD (reference sequence). The CDR3 totals 17 residues. DNA of the CDR3: TGCGCCAGCCAGCCCACCCGACAGGGGGATGGGACCGGGGAGCTGTTTTTT. Translating gives CASQPTRQGDGTGELFF.

The rearrangement uses TRBV7-9 and TRBJ2-1; D gene uncertain. Germline V gives CDR1 SEHNR, CDR2 FQNEAQ (reference sequence). The V gene lost 1 base and the J gene lost 7 bases, with 5 bases spanning the gap. The CDR3 covers 12 residues. The CDR3 sequence: CASSLDPNEQFF. Written as DNA, the CDR3 is TGTGCCAGCAGCTTAGACCCAAATGAGCAGTTCTTC.

The chain recombines TRBV6-5 with TRBJ2-3, with D possibly TRBD1 on 6 matching bases. V lost 6 bases to trimming and J lost 3 bases, with 10 bases between them. The germline gives CDR1 MNHEY, CDR2 SVGAGI. The CDR3 runs to 13 residues. The CDR3 reads CASRPGTTDTQYF. In DNA, the CDR3 is TGTGCCAGCAGACCCGGGACAACAGATACGCAGTATTTT.

This chain connects TRBV30 to TRBJ1-1; D is uncertain. V lost 3 bases and J lost 0, with 8 bases in between. The CDR3 is made up of 13 amino acids. Germline CDR1 reads GTSNPN; CDR2 reads SVGIG (reference sequence). The CDR3 region has the DNA TGTGCCTGGAGCGGACCCATGAACACTGAAGCTTTCTTT. It codes for CAWSGPMNTEAFF. The full variable domain, completed using reference TRBV30 and TRBJ1-1, is SQTIHQWPATLVQPVGSPLSLECTVEGTSNPNLYWYRQAAGRGLQLLFYSVGIGQISSEVPQNLSASRPQDRQFILSSKKLLLSDSGFYLCAWSGPMNTEAFFGQGTRLTVV.

V is TRBV6-5 and J is TRBJ1-1; 7 bases map to TRBD1. Germline-derived CDR1 and CDR2 are MNHEY and SVGAGI. The V and J ends lost 10 bases and 5 bases, in that order; junction bases with no gene match: 13. This CDR3 has 14 residues. The CDR3 sequence is CATSRQGGDTEAFF. The CDR3 bases are TGTGCCACCTCCAGACAGGGCGGCGATACTGAAGCTTTCTTT.

The chain is built from TRBV5-1 and TRBJ2-1; 7 bases are a match to TRBD2. Germline-derived CDR1 and CDR2 are SGHRS and YFSETQ. Germline trimming cut 4 bases from V and 4 bases from J; bases unmatched to any gene: 2. This CDR3 has 13 residues. The CDR3 spells CASSAREYNEQFF. Here the CDR3 DNA reads TGCGCCAGCAGCGCGCGGGAGTACAATGAGCAGTTCTTC. Variable domain in full (rest from reference TRBV5-1 and TRBJ2-1): KAGVTQTPRYLIKTRGQQVTLSCSPISGHRSVSWYQQTPGQGLQFLFEYFSETQRNKGNFPGRFSGRQFSNSRSEMNVSTLELGDSALYLCASSAREYNEQFFGPGTRLTVL.

The gene calls are TRBV4-3 and TRBJ2-7; D possibly corresponds to TRBD1 (6 bases). Per the germline V gene, CDR1 is LGHNA and CDR2 is YSLEER. This CDR3 spans 14 amino acids. The germline V and J ends were trimmed by 1 base and 5 bases, with 12 bases remaining between them. CDR3 residues: CASSQGQGSHEQYF. The DNA of the CDR3 is TGCGCCAGCAGCCAAGGTCAGGGGAGCCACGAGCAGTACTTC.

The V gene is TRBV11-3, the J gene TRBJ1-2; no clear D. This CDR3 has 13 residues. V lost 6 bases and J 4 bases, leaving 12 bases between the germline ends. Looked up from germline, CDR1 is SGHNT and CDR2 is YENEEA. CDR3 residues: CASRRMETYGYTF. The CDR3 coding sequence is TGTGCCAGCAGGAGGATGGAGACCTATGGCTACACCTTC.

This clone was seen just once. Here the CDR3 DNA reads TGTGCCAGCAGCGCGCGACAGGGGGCTTGGTTGACTGAAGCTTTCTTT. This gives the protein CASSARQGAWLTEAFF. J is TRBJ1-1 and V is TRBV7-2; 10 bases agree with TRBD1. Germline V lookup: CDR1 SGHTA, CDR2 FQGNSA. The CDR3 is 16 amino acids. Trimming cost V 5 bases and J 5 bases; bases outside gene matches: 11.

V usage is TRBV7-9 and J usage is TRBJ2-1, with D possibly matching TRBD2 (5 bases). V was cut by 3 bases and J by 1 base, with 10 bases left in between. From germline, CDR1 is SEHNR and CDR2 FQNEAQ (reference sequence). The CDR3 covers 15 residues. The CDR3 protein is CASSLPTSSYNEQFF. The CDR3 coding sequence is TGTGCCAGCAGCTTGCCCACTAGTTCCTACAATGAGCAGTTCTTC.